The 23 T cell receptor beta chains presented below share a single source sample, sequenced in a study of identifying expanded T cells in peripheral blood. The assay was immunoSEQ multiplex PCR, and TCRdb's table has in-frame clones only and misses some. The table has about 50,000 clones, about four fifths seen once. Sample: blood. The receptors were sampled from a person aged 18 to 69 in good health.

The J gene is TRBJ1-1, the V gene TRBV6-1; D might be TRBD1 (6 bases). The germline V and J ends were trimmed by 7 bases and 4 bases, with 19 bases remaining between them. This CDR3 comprises 15 residues. Germline V gene lookup returns CDR1 MNHNS and CDR2 SASEGT. The CDR3 DNA is TGTGCCAGCACGGGGTCCGGGGGGCCGGGCACTGAAGCTTTCTTT. This sequence encodes CASTGSGGPGTEAFF.

The chain is built from TRBV4-1 and TRBJ1-1; no clear D. The V end lost 0 bases, the J end lost 3 bases, and 11 bases lay between the germline ends. The CDR3 runs to 15 residues. The germline CDR1 and CDR2 sequences are MGHRA and YSYEKL. Here the CDR3 reads CASSQDPGRDTEAFF. The CDR3 coding sequence is TGCGCCAGCAGCCAAGATCCCGGGAGGGACACTGAAGCTTTCTTT.

This clone came up once. CDR3 amino acids: CASSAGNGYEQYF. CDR3 in DNA: TGTGCCAGCAGTGCGGGGAATGGCTACGAGCAGTACTTC. V usage is TRBV6-4 and J usage is TRBJ2-7, with a possible D match to TRBD2 (5 bases). V was clipped by 4 bases and J by 3 bases, with 10 bases between them. Per germline, CDR1 MRHNA and CDR2 SNTAGT. This CDR3 has 13 residues.

The chain links TRBV4-3 to TRBJ1-1; a possible D gene is TRBD1 (5 bases). The V end lost 1 base, the J end lost 1 base, and 10 bases lay between the germline ends. This CDR3 is 15 amino acids long. Per germline, CDR1 LGHNA and CDR2 YSLEER. Here the CDR3 reads CASSQGDGPNTEAFF. DNA of the CDR3: TGCGCCAGCAGCCAAGGGGACGGACCGAACACTGAAGCTTTCTTT.

This chain links TRBV5-6 with TRBJ2-1, with TRBD2 identical over 9 bases. The CDR3 sequence is 13 residues long. Germline lookup yields CDR1 SGHDT and CDR2 YYEEEE. After removal of 7 bases from V and 8 bases from J, the junction contained 7 bases not matched to a gene. The CDR3 loop reads CASCLAGLDEQFF. The CDR3 nucleotides are TGTGCCAGCTGCCTAGCGGGACTCGATGAGCAGTTCTTC.

The chain is built from TRBV4-2 and TRBJ2-5; TRBD2 aligns across 15 bases. The germline CDR1 and CDR2 sequences are LGHNA and YNFKEQ. The CDR3 has 17 amino acids. The trim removed 4 bases at V and 1 base at J, leaving 4 bases unmatched. CDR3 coding DNA: TGTGCCAGCAGCCCTGGGACTAGCGGGGGGTTCCAAGAGACCCAGTACTTC. Protein: CASSPGTSGGFQETQYF.

This clone was recorded a few times. The junction departs from germline at one end; a sequencing error may be responsible. The chain employs TRBV6-6 and TRBJ1-2; D gene ambiguous. Germline CDR1 and CDR2: MNHNY and SVGAGI (reference sequence). The CDR3 has 9 residues. CDR3 nucleotide sequence: TGTGCCAGCAGTAAAGGACTGGTCTTC. It codes for CASSKGLVF.

The rearrangement links TRBV4-3 to TRBJ2-3; D is undetermined. The length of the CDR3 is 16 residues. Per the germline V gene, CDR1 is LGHNA and CDR2 is YSLEER. V was trimmed by 0 bases and J by 2 bases, leaving 12 bases between them. CDR3 protein: CASSQDPQGYTDTQYF. As DNA, the CDR3 is TGCGCCAGCAGCCAAGATCCACAAGGGTACACAGATACGCAGTATTTT.

This chain uses TRBV19 with TRBJ1-1; possible D gene TRBD1, 5 bases. Germline CDR1 and CDR2: LNHDA and SQIVND (reference sequence). The CDR3 spans 13 residues. Trimming took off 7 bases at V and 10 bases at J, with 19 bases between the two ends. CDR3 in amino acids: CASTSNPRQLAFF. The CDR3 coding sequence is TGTGCCAGTACCAGCAACCCCCGACAGTTAGCTTTCTTT.

The chain joins TRBV19 to TRBJ2-1; D unresolved. In germline, CDR1 is LNHDA, CDR2 SQIVND (reference sequence). Deletions cut 3 bases from V and 0 bases from J, with 12 bases between. CDR3 length: 16 amino acids. CDR3 in amino acids: CASSISLLSSYNEQFF. The CDR3 DNA is TGTGCCAGTAGTATCTCGCTCTTGAGCTCCTACAATGAGCAGTTCTTC.

The chain combines TRBV4-2 with TRBJ2-1; 13 positions match TRBD2. Germline CDR1 and CDR2: LGHNA and YNFKEQ. V was pared by 4 bases and J by 5 bases, with 8 bases of the junction left unmatched. CDR3 length: 17 amino acids. Here the CDR3 reads CASSPAFGTSGDNEQFF. In DNA form, the CDR3 reads TGTGCCAGCAGCCCCGCTTTTGGGACTAGCGGGGACAATGAGCAGTTCTTC.

This chain links TRBV7-3 with TRBJ1-1, with 9 bases identical to TRBD1. The V gene's germline CDR1 is SGHTA and CDR2 FQGTGA. This CDR3 spans 13 amino acids. Trimming cost V 5 bases and J 6 bases; bases outside gene matches: 4. CDR3 region: CASSRDRGAEAFF. DNA for the CDR3: TGTGCCAGCAGCCGAGACAGGGGGGCTGAAGCTTTCTTT.

The V call is TRBV5-4, the J call TRBJ1-2; D is undetermined. The CDR3 has 14 amino acids. From germline, CDR1 is SGHNT and CDR2 YYREEE (reference sequence). V lost 0 bases, J lost 5 bases, and 11 bases lay in between. CDR3 DNA: TGTGCCAGCAGCTTGGACACCGTTGGGTATGGCTACACCTTC. Translation gives CASSLDTVGYGYTF.

CDR3 sequence reads: CSVGTAGAGNTIYF. The CDR3 DNA is TGCAGCGTTGGGACTGCTGGGGCTGGAAACACCATATATTTT. The chain uses TRBV29-1 and TRBJ1-3; D is unresolved. The CDR3 covers 14 residues. Trimming removed 4 bases from V and 2 bases from J, with 12 bases in between. Germline loops: CDR1 SQVTM, CDR2 ANQGSEA.

The gene calls are TRBV7-3 and TRBJ2-5; 7 bases map to TRBD2. The V gene end was trimmed by 3 bases and the J gene end by 9 bases; junction bases not matched to a gene: 4. This CDR3 spans 12 amino acids. The germline V gene has CDR1 SGHTA and CDR2 FQGTGA. The CDR3 is CASSFPGGAQYF. For the CDR3, the DNA is TGTGCCAGCAGCTTTCCTGGGGGGGCCCAGTACTTC. Variable domain in full (rest from reference TRBV7-3 and TRBJ2-5): GAGVSQTPSNKVTEKGKYVELRCDPISGHTALYWYRQSLGQGPEFLIYFQGTGAADDSGLPNDRFFAVRPEGSVSTLKIQRTERGDSAVYLCASSFPGGAQYFGPGTRLLVL.

This chain links TRBV5-8 with TRBJ2-1; 9 nucleotides agree with TRBD2. Germline CDR1 is SGHTS and CDR2 is YDEGEE. V lost 4 bases, J lost 2 bases, and 4 bases stayed unmatched. The CDR3 has 15 amino acids. The CDR3 protein is CASSAVAGAYNEQFF. The CDR3 nucleotides read TGTGCCAGCAGCGCTGTAGCGGGAGCCTACAATGAGCAGTTCTTC.

The chain recombines TRBV7-8 with TRBJ2-5; TRBD2 aligns across 8 bases. CDR1 and CDR2 (germline): SGHVS, FQNEAQ. Unmatched junction bases numbered 10, after V lost 5 bases and J lost 2 bases. This CDR3 is 16 amino acids long. CDR3 DNA: TGTGCCAGCAGCCCTCACTTGGCTAGCGGGCAAGAGACCCAGTACTTC. Translating it yields CASSPHLASGQETQYF.

V is TRBV2 and J is TRBJ2-3; TRBD1 agrees at 11 bases. CDR1 and CDR2 from the germline V gene are SNHLY and FYNNEI. After removal of 4 bases from V and 1 base from J, the junction contained 13 bases not matched to a gene. The CDR3 loop spans 19 amino acids. The CDR3 loop is CASSATGTGGSERTDTQYF. For the CDR3, the DNA is TGTGCCAGCAGTGCTACCGGGACAGGGGGTAGCGAGCGCACAGATACGCAGTATTTT.

The genes are TRBV5-6 and TRBJ2-5; unclear D gene. The V end was cut by 4 bases, the J end by 2 bases, with 21 bases between. Germline CDR1 SGHDT, CDR2 YYEEEE. The CDR3 contains 17 residues. The CDR3 here is CASSLLRAPQPQETQYF. Here the CDR3 DNA reads TGTGCCAGCAGCCTCTTAAGGGCCCCACAACCACAAGAGACCCAGTACTTC.

The chain has TRBV7-3 and TRBJ1-1, with D perhaps TRBD1 (6 bases). With 4 bases removed from V and 7 bases from J, the gap between germline ends came to 13 bases. The germline CDR1 and CDR2 sequences are SGHTA and FQGTGA. The CDR3 spans 13 residues. The CDR3 DNA reads TGTGCCAGCAGCTCAATAGGGGGGTTTGAAGCTTTCTTT. Residues: CASSSIGGFEAFF.

The chain joins TRBV18 to TRBJ1-4; D is unclear. CDR3 length: 16 amino acids. The germline V gene encodes CDR1 KGHSH and CDR2 LQKENI. With 6 bases removed from V and 0 bases from J, the gap between germline ends came to 14 bases. Here the CDR3 reads CASSPPGSATNEKLFF. Written as DNA, the CDR3 is TGTGCCAGCTCTCCCCCAGGAAGTGCAACTAATGAAAAACTGTTTTTT.

In the case of this clone: This specimen includes other DNA sequences encoding the same CDR3. The chain uses TRBV4-3 and TRBJ2-1; 10 bases fit TRBD1. Trimming at V came to 0 bases and at J to 7 bases, leaving 3 bases not matched to a gene. Germline values: CDR1 LGHNA, CDR2 YSLEER. The CDR3 totals 15 residues. CDR3 sequence: CASSQDGTGANEQFF. The CDR3 DNA reads TGCGCCAGCAGCCAAGATGGGACAGGGGCTAATGAGCAGTTCTTC.

The V gene is TRBV19, the J gene TRBJ2-2; the D gene is possibly TRBD2 (6 bases). This CDR3 region has 15 residues. Germline V gene lookup returns CDR1 LNHDA and CDR2 SQIVND (reference sequence). V was cut by 8 bases and J by 6 bases, with 19 bases left in between. CDR3 DNA: TGTGCCAGTGCCATCGGCGGGAACTTGGCCGGGGAGCTGTTTTTT. This sequence encodes CASAIGGNLAGELFF. Filled out from reference TRBV19 and TRBJ2-2, the complete variable domain reads DGGITQSPKYLFRKEGQNVTLSCEQNLNHDAMYWYRQDPGQGLRLIYYSQIVNDFQKGDIAEGYSVSREKKESFPLTVTSAQKNPTAFYLCASAIGGNLAGELFFGEGSRLTVL.